The 7 T cell receptor beta chains below were found in one sample sequenced in a study of monozygotic twins with inflammatory bowel disease. TCRdb re-analyzed the 5' RACE reads; it lists each CDR3 protein once, without DNA. Its table records approximately 85,000 distinct CDR3 sequences. Sample: blood. The receptors derive from a human donor with ulcerative colitis or Crohn's disease, or a healthy co-twin of an affected twin (not recorded which).

V usage is TRBV10-3 and J usage is TRBJ1-2. The CDR3 consists of 14 residues. The V gene's germline CDR1 is ENHRY and CDR2 SYGVKD. This CDR3 is CAISDARTFYGYTF.

This rearrangement joins TRBV15 to TRBJ2-2; as DNA is missing, the TRBD1 call by TCRdb cannot be tested. The CDR3 is 18 residues long. Germline V gives CDR1 LNHNV, CDR2 YYDKDF (reference sequence). The CDR3 reads CATSRDPRRGANTGELFF.

The chain recombines TRBV14 with TRBJ1-1. The germline CDR1 and CDR2 sequences are SGHDN and FVKESK. The CDR3 spans 13 residues. The CDR3 here is CASSQQANTEAFF.

This rearrangement joins TRBV4-2 to TRBJ1-1; TCRdb picks TRBD1, but there is no DNA to check that call. Per the germline V gene, CDR1 is LGHNA and CDR2 is YNFKEQ. CDR3 length: 14 residues. The CDR3 protein is CASSSGARGTEAFF.

The J gene is TRBJ2-7, the V gene TRBV4-1; without DNA, the TCRdb call of TRBD1 cannot be checked. Germline V gives CDR1 MGHRA, CDR2 YSYEKL. This CDR3 contains 15 residues. CDR3: CASSQPPGQGVEQYF.

The chain uses TRBV7-6 and TRBJ1-2; TCRdb calls TRBD1, which cannot be checked without DNA. CDR3 length: 13 amino acids. Germline V gene sequence: CDR1 SGHVS, CDR2 FNYEAQ. The CDR3 is CASTPGGSYGYTF.

The chain carries TRBV6-5 and TRBJ2-7; the D call from TCRdb, TRBD1, cannot be confirmed without DNA. In germline, CDR1 is MNHEY, CDR2 SVGAGI. This CDR3 region has 13 residues. This CDR3 is CASSYSAGNEQYF.